This TCR beta chain derives from a study of T cell responses to AZD1222 COVID-19 vaccine. Study-level results: Only five to seven AZD1222 recipients were seropositive at baseline. At 160-218 and 743-854, vaccine-associated CD4 TCRs were dominant, and they spanned spike.

This clone was picked up one time. Its antigen is still unknown. The CDR3 totals 14 residues. The data were produced by immunoSEQ multiplex PCR, yet TCRdb's version contains in-frame clones alone and is incomplete. Counted here are approximately 85,000 clones, about 86% occurring once; the ten biggest clones make up approximately 7%. The source material was peripheral blood, sampled on day 0 of AZD1222 vaccination. This chain links TRBV21-1 with TRBJ2-5; TRBD1 is the table's D call and was not checked against the DNA. TRBV21-1 is classified as a pseudogene. The TCR comes from an adult in good health. CDR3 in DNA: TGTGCCAGCAGCTCCCGGGACAGTCAAGAGACCCAGTACTTC. It is translated as CASSSRDSQETQYF.